The rows below give T cell receptor beta chains drawn from one sample of a study of CD8 T cells in ankylosing spondylitis. TCRdb re-derived calls from the 5' RACE reads in MiXCR, one entry per CDR3 protein. The table shows about 220,000 distinct CDR3 sequences, with about 6.7% occurring only once. Sequencing was done on a sample of blood, either unsorted or a sorted T cell fraction (not recorded which). The receptors derive from a male donor with ankylosing spondylitis. Each CDR3 is given without its conserved first and last residue.

v_call: TRBV4-3; j_call: TRBJ1-4; cdr3_aa: ASRRTALNEKLF
v_call: TRBV4-1; j_call: TRBJ2-1; cdr3_aa: ASSQAPALSSYNEQF
v_call: TRBV12-3/TRBV12-4; j_call: TRBJ2-4; cdr3_aa: ASRTGRHIQY
v_call: TRBV29-1; j_call: TRBJ2-2; cdr3_aa: SGTGLAGEAGELF
v_call: TRBV29-1; j_call: TRBJ2-1; cdr3_aa: SVEWGNSYNEQF
v_call: TRBV7-2; j_call: TRBJ2-1; cdr3_aa: ASSLLRSYNEQF
v_call: TRBV7-9; j_call: TRBJ2-2; cdr3_aa: ASSSPVVAGLFTGELF
v_call: TRBV7-9; j_call: TRBJ2-5; cdr3_aa: ASSLTLAGQETQY
v_call: TRBV28; j_call: TRBJ2-1; cdr3_aa: ASSLEREDNEQF
v_call: TRBV2; j_call: TRBJ2-2; cdr3_aa: ASSPRGTVTGELF
v_call: TRBV29-1; j_call: TRBJ1-2; cdr3_aa: SVDTGDYGYT
v_call: TRBV4-3; j_call: TRBJ2-1; cdr3_aa: ASSQDSSGSYNEQF
v_call: TRBV10-3; j_call: TRBJ1-3; cdr3_aa: AISEGEKFTGNTIY
v_call: TRBV6-1; j_call: TRBJ1-1; cdr3_aa: ASTHREGAGTEAF
v_call: TRBV7-9; j_call: TRBJ1-4; cdr3_aa: ASSSAGTANEKLF
v_call: TRBV6-1; j_call: TRBJ2-1; cdr3_aa: ASTLIRTGDNEQF
v_call: TRBV3-1; j_call: TRBJ1-2; cdr3_aa: ASSQDQGSSYGYT
v_call: TRBV4-2; j_call: TRBJ1-1; cdr3_aa: ASSQELFTSPEAF
v_call: TRBV28; j_call: TRBJ2-1; cdr3_aa: ASSFVLAGNEQF
v_call: TRBV12-3/TRBV12-4; j_call: TRBJ1-5; cdr3_aa: ASSLRTGDQPQH
v_call: TRBV9; j_call: TRBJ2-3; cdr3_aa: ASSEFTDTQY
v_call: TRBV27; j_call: TRBJ2-7; cdr3_aa: ASSVLAGVWYEQY
v_call: TRBV6-4; j_call: TRBJ2-3; cdr3_aa: ASSLGTGADTQY
v_call: TRBV29-1; j_call: TRBJ2-7; cdr3_aa: SAQAGEGSYEQY